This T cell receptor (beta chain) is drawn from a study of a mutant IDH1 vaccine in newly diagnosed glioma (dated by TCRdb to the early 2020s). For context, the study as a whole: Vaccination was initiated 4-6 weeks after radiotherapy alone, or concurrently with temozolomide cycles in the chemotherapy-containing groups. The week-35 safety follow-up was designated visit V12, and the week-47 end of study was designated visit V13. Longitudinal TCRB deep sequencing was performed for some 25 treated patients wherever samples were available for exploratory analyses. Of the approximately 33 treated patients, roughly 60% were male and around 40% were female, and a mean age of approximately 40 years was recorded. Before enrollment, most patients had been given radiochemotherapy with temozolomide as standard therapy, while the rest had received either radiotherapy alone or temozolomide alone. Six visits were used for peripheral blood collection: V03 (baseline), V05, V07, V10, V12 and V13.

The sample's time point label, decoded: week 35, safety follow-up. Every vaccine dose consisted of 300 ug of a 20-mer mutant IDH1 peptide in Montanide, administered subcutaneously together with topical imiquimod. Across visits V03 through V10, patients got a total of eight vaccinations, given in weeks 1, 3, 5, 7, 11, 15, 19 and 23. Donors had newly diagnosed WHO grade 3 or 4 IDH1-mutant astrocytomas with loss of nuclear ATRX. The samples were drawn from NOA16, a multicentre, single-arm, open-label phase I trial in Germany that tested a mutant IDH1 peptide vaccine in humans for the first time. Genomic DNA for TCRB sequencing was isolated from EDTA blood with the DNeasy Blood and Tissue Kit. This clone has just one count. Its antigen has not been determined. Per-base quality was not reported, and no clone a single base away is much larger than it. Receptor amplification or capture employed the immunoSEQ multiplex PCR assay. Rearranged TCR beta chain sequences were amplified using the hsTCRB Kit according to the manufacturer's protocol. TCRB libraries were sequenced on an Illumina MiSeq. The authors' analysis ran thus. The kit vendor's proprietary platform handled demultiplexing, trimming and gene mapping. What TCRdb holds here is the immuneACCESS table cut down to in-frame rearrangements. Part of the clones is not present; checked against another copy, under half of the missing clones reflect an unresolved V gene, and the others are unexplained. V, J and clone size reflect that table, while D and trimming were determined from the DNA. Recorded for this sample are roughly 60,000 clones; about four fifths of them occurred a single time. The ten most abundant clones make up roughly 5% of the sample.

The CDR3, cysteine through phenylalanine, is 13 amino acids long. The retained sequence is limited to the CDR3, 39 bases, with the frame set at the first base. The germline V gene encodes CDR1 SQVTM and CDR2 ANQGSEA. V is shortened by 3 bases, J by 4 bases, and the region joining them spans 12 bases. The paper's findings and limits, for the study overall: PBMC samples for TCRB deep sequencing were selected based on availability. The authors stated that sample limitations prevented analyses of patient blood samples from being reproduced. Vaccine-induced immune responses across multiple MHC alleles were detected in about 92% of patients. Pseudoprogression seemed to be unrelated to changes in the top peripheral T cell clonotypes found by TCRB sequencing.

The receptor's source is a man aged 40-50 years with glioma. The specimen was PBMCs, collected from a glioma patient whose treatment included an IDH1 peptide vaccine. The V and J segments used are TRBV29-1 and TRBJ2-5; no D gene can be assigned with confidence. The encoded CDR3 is CSVEFWARETQYF. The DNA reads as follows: TGCAGCGTTGAGTTTTGGGCCCGAGAGACCCAGTACTTC.